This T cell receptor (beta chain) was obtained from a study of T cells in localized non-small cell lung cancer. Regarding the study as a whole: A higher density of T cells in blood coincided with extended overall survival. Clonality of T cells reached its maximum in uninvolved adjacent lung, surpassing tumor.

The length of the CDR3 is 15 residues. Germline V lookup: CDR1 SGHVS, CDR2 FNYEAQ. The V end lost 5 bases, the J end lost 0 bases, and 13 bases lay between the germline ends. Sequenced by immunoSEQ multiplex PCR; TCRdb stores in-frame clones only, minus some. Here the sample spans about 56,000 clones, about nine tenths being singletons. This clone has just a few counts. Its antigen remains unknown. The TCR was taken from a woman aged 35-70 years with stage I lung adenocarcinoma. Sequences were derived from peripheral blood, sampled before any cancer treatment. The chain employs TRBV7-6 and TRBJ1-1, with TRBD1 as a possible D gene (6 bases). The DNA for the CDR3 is TGTGCCAGCAGCCAAGAGGGGGGAGTGAACACTGAAGCTTTCTTT. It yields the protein CASSQEGGVNTEAFF.